This T cell receptor beta chain comes out of a study of T cell changes during pregnancy in multiple sclerosis. The protocol was immunoSEQ multiplex PCR, while the TCRdb copy is restricted to in-frame clones and leaves out a portion. This sample has approximately 20,000 clones, with less than 90% found just once. The V end lost 0 bases, the J end lost 2 bases, and 5 bases lay between the germline ends. This CDR3 has 13 residues. Germline V CDR1 and CDR2: MNHNS, SASEGT. The material was CD8+ T cells from peripheral blood mononuclear cells, obtained after pregnancy. The receptor comes from a female donor with multiple sclerosis, enrolled in a pregnancy study. The chain has TRBV6-1 and TRBJ2-7; D is ambiguous. In DNA, the CDR3 is TGTGCCAGCAGTGAAGCGAGGACCTACGAGCAGTACTTC. Residues: CASSEARTYEQYF.